This T cell receptor beta chain is from a study of T cell responses to AZD1222 COVID-19 vaccine. Turning to the study itself: It was second doses at about 4 or about 12 weeks that were pooled.

The CDR3 is made up of 16 amino acids. The J segment lost 4 bases and the V segment lost 3 bases, leaving 9 bases of the junction unmatched. Germline V lookup: CDR1 MDHEN, CDR2 SYDVKM. Study outcomes and limitations: Rises in breadth and depth of Spike-specific TCRs came after two AZD1222 doses. Spike-wide coverage was observed for vaccine-associated CD4 TCRs, with dominant responses at 160-218 and 743-854. Clonal diversity may have been underestimated, and the donors were mostly white British, with more females than males.

As for this clone: The target antigen is unknown.

Using immunoSEQ multiplex PCR, the repertoire was profiled, and TCRdb retains in-frame clones only, with some absent. The sample contains some 150,000 clones, around 94% of which appear only once. This sequence joins TRBV28 and TRBJ1-5; TRBD1 agrees at 7 bases. The input for sequencing was peripheral blood, taken on day 0 of AZD1222 vaccination. The receptor comes from an adult in good health. CDR3 nucleotide sequence: TGTGCCAGCAGTTTTTATTTGGCAGGGGGGAATCAGCCCCAGCATTTT. It translates to CASSFYLAGGNQPQHF.